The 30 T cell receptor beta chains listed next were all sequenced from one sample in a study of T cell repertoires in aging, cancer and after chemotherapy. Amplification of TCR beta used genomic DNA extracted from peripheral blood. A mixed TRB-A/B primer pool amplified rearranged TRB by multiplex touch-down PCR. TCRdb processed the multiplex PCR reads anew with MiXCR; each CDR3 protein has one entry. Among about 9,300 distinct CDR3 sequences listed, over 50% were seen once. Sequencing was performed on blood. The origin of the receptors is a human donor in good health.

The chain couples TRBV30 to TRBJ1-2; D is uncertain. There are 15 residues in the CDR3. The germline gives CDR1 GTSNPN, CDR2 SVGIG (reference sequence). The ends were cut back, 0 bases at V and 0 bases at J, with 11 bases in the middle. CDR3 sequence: CAWSVPSAANYGYTF. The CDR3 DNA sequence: TGTGCCTGGAGTGTACCCTCTGCAGCTAACTATGGCTACACCTTC.

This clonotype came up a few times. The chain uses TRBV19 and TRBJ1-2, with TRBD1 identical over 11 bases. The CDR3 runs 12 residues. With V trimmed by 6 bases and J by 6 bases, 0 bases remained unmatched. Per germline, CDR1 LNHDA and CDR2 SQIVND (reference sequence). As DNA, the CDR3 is TGTGCCAGTAGGGGACAGGGGGATGGCTACACCTTC. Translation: CASRGQGDGYTF. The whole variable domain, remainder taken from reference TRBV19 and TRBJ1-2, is DGGITQSPKYLFRKEGQNVTLSCEQNLNHDAMYWYRQDPGQGLRLIYYSQIVNDFQKGDIAEGYSVSREKKESFPLTVTSAQKNPTAFYLCASRGQGDGYTFGSGTRLTVV.

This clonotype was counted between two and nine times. CDR3 residues: CASSPDRASGYTF. The CDR3 nucleotides are TGTGCCAGTAGTCCTGACAGGGCTAGTGGCTACACCTTC. The V gene is TRBV19, the J gene TRBJ1-2; 7 nucleotides align to TRBD1. This CDR3 is 13 amino acids long. In germline, CDR1 is LNHDA, CDR2 SQIVND (reference sequence). V lost 5 bases and J lost 7; bases outside the gene matches: 7.

The CDR3 region is CASSSRPGEGINTGELFF. The CDR3 region has the DNA TGTGCCAGCAGTTCACGCCCGGGGGAGGGAATTAACACCGGGGAGCTGTTTTTT. This chain links TRBV6-1 with TRBJ2-2; TRBD2 matches at 7 bases. CDR1 and CDR2 (germline): MNHNS, SASEGT. The CDR3 loop spans 18 amino acids. J gave up 2 bases and V 5 bases, and 14 bases lay outside the gene matches.

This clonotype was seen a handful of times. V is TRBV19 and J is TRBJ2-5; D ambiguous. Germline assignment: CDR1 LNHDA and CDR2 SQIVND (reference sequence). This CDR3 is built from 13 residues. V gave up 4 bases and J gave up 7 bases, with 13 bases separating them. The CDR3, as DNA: TGTGCCAGTAGTAAGGACGGTCTCCTGACCCAGTACTTC. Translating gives CASSKDGLLTQYF.

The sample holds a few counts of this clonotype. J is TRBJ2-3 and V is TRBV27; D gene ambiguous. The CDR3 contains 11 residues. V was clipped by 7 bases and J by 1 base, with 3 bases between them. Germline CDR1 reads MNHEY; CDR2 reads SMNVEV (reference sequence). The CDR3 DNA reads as TGTGCCAGCATAGGCACAGATACGCAGTATTTT. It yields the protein CASIGTDTQYF.

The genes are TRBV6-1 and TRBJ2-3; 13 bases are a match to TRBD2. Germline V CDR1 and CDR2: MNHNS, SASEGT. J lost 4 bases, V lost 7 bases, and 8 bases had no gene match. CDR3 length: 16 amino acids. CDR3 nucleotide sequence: TGTGCCAGCAACGGGCGGACTAGCGGGAGCGCAGATACGCAGTATTTT. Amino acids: CASNGRTSGSADTQYF.

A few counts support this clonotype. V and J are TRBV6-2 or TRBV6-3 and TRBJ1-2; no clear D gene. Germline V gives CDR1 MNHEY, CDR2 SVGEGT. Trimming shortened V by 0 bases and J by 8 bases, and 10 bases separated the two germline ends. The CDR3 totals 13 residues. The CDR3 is CASSYSLGGGYTF. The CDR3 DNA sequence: TGTGCCAGCAGTTACTCGTTGGGCGGAGGCTACACCTTC.

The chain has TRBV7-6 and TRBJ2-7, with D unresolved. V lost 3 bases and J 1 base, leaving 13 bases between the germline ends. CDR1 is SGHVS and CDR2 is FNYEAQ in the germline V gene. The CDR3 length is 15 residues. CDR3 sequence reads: CASSLVGTFSYEQYF. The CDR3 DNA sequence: TGTGCCAGCAGCTTGGTGGGAACCTTTTCCTACGAGCAGTACTTC.

The CDR3 spells CASRSGGSSYNEQFF. The CDR3 region has the DNA TGTGCCAGCAGATCCGGGGGTAGCTCCTACAATGAGCAGTTCTTC. The chain combines TRBV27 with TRBJ2-1, with D perhaps matching TRBD2 (6 bases). The germline CDR1 and CDR2 sequences are MNHEY and SMNVEV (reference sequence). This CDR3 is built from 15 residues. V shed 6 bases and J shed 0 bases, with 12 bases lying between them.

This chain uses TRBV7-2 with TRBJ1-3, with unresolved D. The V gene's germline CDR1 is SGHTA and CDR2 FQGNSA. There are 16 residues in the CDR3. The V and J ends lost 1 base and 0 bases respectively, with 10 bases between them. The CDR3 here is CASSLGSPSSGNTIYF. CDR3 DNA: TGTGCCAGCAGCTTAGGGTCTCCCAGCTCTGGAAACACCATATATTTT.

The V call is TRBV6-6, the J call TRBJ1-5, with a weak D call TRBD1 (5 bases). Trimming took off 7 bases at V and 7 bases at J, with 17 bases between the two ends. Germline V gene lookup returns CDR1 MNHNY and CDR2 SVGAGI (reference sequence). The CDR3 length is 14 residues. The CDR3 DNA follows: TGTGCCAGCAAGGCGGGCAGGGTAGAACAGCCCCAGCATTTT. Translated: CASKAGRVEQPQHF.

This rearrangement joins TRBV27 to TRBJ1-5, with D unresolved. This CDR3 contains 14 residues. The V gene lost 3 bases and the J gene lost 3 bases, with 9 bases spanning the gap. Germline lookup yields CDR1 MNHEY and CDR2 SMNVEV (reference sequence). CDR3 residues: CASSLSRSNQPQHF. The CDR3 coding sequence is TGTGCCAGCAGTTTGTCACGTTCCAATCAGCCCCAGCATTTT.

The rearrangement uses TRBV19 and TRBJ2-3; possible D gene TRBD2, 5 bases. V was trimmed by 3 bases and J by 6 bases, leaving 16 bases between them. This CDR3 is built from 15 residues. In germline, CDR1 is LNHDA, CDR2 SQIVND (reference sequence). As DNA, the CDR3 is TGTGCCAGTAGTATGGGTCTGACGGGAAGGGATACGCAGTATTTT. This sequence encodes CASSMGLTGRDTQYF.

CDR3 DNA sequence: TGTGCCAGCAGCCCGCGGGGACAGGGCGCCAATGAGCAGTTCTTC. This sequence encodes CASSPRGQGANEQFF. The chain has TRBV7-2 and TRBJ2-1, with 9 bases lining up with TRBD1. The CDR3 extends over 15 amino acids. In germline, CDR1 is SGHTA, CDR2 FQGNSA. V lost 5 bases to trimming and J lost 6 bases; unmatched junction nucleotides: 8.

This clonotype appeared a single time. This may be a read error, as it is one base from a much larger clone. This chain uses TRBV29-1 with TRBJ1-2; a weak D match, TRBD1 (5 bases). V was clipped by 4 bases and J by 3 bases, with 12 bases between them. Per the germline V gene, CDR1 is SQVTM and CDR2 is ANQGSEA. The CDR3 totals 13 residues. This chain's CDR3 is CSVGEMGDYGYTF. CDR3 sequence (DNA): TGCAGCGTTGGGGAAATGGGGGACTATGGCTACACCTTC.

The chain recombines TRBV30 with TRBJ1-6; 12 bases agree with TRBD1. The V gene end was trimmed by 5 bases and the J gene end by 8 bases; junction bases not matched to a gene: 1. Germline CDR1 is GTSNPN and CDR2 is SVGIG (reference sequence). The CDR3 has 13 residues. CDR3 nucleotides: TGTGCCTGGGGGACAGGGGGCCATTCACCCCTCCACTTT. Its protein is CAWGTGGHSPLHF.

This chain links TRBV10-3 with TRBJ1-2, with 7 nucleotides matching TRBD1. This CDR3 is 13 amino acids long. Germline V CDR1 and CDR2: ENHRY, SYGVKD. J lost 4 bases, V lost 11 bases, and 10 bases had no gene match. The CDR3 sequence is CAVRQGGPYGYTF. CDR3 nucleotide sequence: TGTGCCGTAAGACAGGGCGGTCCCTATGGCTACACCTTC.

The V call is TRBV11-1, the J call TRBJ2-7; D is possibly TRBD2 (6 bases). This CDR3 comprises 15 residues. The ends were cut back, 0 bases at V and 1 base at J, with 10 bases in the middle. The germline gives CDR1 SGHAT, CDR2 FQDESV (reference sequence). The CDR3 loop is CASSLAGGRSYEQYF. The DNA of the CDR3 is TGTGCCAGCAGCTTAGCCGGGGGTCGGTCCTACGAGCAGTACTTC.

The CDR3 nucleotides read TGTGCCAGTAGTACGACAGGGGGCAGGCCAGAACTGTTTTTT. Encoded protein: CASSTTGGRPELFF. This rearrangement joins TRBV19 to TRBJ1-4; TRBD1 matches at 10 bases. CDR3 size: 14 residues. Germline V gene sequence: CDR1 LNHDA, CDR2 SQIVND (reference sequence). After removal of 4 bases from V and 12 bases from J, the junction contained 8 bases not matched to a gene. The whole variable domain, filled in from reference TRBV19 and TRBJ1-4, reads DGGITQSPKYLFRKEGQNVTLSCEQNLNHDAMYWYRQDPGQGLRLIYYSQIVNDFQKGDIAEGYSVSREKKESFPLTVTSAQKNPTAFYLCASSTTGGRPELFFGSGTQLSVL.

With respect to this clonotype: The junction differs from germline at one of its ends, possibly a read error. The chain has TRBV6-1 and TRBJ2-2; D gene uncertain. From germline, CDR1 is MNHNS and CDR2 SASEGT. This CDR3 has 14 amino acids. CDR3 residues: CASSENIMTGELFF. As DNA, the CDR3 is TGCGCCAGCAGTGAGAACATTATGACCGGGGAGCTGTTTTTT.

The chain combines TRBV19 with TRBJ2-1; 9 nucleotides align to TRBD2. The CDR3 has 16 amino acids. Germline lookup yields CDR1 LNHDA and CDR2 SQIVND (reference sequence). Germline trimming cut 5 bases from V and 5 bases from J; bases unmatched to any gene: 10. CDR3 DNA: TGTGCCAGTAGTCACGTCAGGGCGGGGGGGCACAATGAGCAGTTCTTC. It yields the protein CASSHVRAGGHNEQFF.

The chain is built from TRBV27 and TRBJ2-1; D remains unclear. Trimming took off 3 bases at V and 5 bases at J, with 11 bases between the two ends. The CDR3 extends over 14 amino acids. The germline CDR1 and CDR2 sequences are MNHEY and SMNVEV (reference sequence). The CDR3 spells CASSFGGPNNEQFF. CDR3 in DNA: TGTGCCAGCAGTTTCGGTGGCCCCAACAATGAGCAGTTCTTC.

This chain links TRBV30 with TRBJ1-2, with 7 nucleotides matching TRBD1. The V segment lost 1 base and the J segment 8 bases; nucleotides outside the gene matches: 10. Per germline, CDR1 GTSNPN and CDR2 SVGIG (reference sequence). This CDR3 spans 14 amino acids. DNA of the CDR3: TGTGCCTGGAGTGACCCAAGAGGGGGCAAGGGCTACACCTTC. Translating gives CAWSDPRGGKGYTF.

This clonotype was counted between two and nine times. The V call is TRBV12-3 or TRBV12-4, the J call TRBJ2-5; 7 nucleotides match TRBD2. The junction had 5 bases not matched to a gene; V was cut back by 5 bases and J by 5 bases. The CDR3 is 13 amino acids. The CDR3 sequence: CASSRDYRETQYF. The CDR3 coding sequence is TGTGCCAGCAGTCGGGACTATCGGGAGACCCAGTACTTC.

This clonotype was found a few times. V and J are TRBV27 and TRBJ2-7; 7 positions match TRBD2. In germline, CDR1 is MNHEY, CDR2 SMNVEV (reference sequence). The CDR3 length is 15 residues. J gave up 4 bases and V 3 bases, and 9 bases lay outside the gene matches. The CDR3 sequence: CASSFTGRASYEQYF. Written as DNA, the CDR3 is TGTGCCAGCAGTTTTACGGGGAGGGCCTCTTACGAGCAGTACTTC.

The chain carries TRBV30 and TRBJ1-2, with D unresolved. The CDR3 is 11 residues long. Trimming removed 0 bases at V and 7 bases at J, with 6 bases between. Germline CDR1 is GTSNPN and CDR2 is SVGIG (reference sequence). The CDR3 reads CAWSVSGGYTF. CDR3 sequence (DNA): TGTGCCTGGAGTGTAAGTGGTGGCTACACCTTC.

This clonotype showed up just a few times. CDR3 coding DNA: TGTGCCAGTCGATCAGGGGAAAGCAATCAGCCCCAGCATTTT. It is translated as CASRSGESNQPQHF. This rearrangement joins TRBV27 to TRBJ1-5; D possibly corresponds to TRBD1 (6 bases). From germline, CDR1 is MNHEY and CDR2 SMNVEV (reference sequence). The germline V and J ends were trimmed by 9 bases and 1 base, with 13 bases remaining between them. This CDR3 spans 14 amino acids.

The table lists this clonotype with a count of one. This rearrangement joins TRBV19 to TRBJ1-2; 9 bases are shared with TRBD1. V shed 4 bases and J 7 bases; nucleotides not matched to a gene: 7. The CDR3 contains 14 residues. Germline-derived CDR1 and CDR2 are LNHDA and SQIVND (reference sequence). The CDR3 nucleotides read TGTGCCAGTAGTACAACGGACAGGGGAAGTGGCTACACCTTC. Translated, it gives CASSTTDRGSGYTF.

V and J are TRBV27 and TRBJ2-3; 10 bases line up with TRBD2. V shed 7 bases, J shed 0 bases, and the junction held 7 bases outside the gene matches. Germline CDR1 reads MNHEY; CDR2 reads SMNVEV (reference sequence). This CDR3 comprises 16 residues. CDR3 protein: CASKTWTSGSTDTQYF. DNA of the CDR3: TGTGCCAGCAAAACGTGGACTAGCGGAAGCACAGATACGCAGTATTTT.